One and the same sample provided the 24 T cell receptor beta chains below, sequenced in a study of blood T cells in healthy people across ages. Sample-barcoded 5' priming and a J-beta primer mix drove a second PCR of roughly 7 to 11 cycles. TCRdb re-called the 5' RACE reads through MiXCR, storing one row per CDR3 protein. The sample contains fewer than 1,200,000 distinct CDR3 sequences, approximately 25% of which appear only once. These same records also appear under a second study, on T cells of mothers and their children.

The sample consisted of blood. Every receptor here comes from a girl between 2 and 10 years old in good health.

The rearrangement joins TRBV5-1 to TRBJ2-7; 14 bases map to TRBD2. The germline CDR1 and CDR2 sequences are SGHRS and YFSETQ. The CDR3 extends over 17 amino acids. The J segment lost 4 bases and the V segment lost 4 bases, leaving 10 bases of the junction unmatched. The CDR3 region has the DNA TGCGCCAGCAGCGAGACTAGCGGGGGGGCCCTTATGTACGAGCAGTACTTC. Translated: CASSETSGGALMYEQYF.

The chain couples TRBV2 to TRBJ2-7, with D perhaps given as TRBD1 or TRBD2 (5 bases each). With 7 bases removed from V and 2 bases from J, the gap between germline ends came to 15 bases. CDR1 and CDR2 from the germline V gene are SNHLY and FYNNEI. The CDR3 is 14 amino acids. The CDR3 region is CASISSGTPYEQYF. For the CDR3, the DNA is TGTGCCAGCATCTCTAGTGGGACCCCCTACGAGCAGTACTTC.

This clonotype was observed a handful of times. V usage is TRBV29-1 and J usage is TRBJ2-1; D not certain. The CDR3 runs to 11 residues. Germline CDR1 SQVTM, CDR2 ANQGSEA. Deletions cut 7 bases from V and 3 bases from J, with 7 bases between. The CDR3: CSASNYNEQFF. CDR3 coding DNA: TGCAGCGCTTCGAACTACAATGAGCAGTTCTTC.

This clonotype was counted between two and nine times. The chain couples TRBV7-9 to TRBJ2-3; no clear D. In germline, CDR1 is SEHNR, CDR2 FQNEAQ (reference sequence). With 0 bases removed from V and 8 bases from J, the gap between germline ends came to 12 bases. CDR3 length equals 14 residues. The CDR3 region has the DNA TGTGCCAGCAGCTTAGCGCTAGAGTGGGGTACGCAGTATTTT. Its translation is CASSLALEWGTQYF.

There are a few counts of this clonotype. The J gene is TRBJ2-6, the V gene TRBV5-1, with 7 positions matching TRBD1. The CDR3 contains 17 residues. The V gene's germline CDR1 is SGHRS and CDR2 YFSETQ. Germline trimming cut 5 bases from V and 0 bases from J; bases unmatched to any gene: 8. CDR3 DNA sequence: TGCGCCAGCAGACAGGGACAGTTGAGCTCTGGGGCCAACGTCCTGACTTTC. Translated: CASRQGQLSSGANVLTF.

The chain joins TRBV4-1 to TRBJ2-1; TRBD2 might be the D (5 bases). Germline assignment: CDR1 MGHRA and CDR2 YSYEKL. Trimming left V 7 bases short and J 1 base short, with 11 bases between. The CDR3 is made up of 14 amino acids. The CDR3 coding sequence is TGCGCCAGCAATTTGGGGAGATCCTACAATGAGCAGTTCTTC. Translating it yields CASNLGRSYNEQFF.

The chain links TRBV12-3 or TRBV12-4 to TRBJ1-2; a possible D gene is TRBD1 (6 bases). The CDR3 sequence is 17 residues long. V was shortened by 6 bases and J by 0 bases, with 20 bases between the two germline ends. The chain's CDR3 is CASSAPRGPMTNYGYTF. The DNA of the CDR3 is TGTGCCAGCAGCGCACCTCGGGGGCCAATGACTAACTATGGCTACACCTTC.

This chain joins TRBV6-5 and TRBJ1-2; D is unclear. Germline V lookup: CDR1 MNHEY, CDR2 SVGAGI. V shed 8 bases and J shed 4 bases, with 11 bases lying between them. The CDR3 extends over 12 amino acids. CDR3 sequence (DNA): TGTGCCAGCGGTAGCCGAACCTATGGCTACACCTTC. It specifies CASGSRTYGYTF.

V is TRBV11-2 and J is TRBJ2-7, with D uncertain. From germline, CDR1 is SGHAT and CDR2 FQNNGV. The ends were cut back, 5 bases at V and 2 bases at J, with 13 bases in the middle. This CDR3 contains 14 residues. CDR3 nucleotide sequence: TGTGCCAGCAGCCGGATATTTGCTACCTACGAGCAGTACTTC. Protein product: CASSRIFATYEQYF.

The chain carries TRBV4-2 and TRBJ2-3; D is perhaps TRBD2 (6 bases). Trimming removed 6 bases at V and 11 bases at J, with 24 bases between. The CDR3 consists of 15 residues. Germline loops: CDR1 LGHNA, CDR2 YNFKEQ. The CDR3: CASRHTSGTSGGQYF. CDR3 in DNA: TGTGCCAGCAGACACACTTCCGGGACTTCGGGTGGGCAGTATTTT.

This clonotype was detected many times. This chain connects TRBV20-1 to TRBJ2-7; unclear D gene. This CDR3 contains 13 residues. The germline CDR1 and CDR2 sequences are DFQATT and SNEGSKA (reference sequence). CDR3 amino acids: CSARPGSSYEQYF. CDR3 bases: TGCAGCGCCCGTCCGGGCAGCTCCTACGAGCAGTACTTC.

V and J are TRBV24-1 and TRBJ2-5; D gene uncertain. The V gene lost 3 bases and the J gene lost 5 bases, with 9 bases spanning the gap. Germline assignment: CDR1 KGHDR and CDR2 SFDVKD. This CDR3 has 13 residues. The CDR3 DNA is TGTGCCACCAGTGATAGCTTCAGGGAGACCCAGTACTTC. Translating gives CATSDSFRETQYF.

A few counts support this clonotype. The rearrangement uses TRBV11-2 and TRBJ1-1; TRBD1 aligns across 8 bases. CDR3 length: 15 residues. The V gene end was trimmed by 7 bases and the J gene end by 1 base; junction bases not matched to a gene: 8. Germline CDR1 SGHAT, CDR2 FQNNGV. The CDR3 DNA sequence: TGTGCCAGCACCCCATTGACAGGGGAGAACACTGAAGCTTTCTTT. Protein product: CASTPLTGENTEAFF.

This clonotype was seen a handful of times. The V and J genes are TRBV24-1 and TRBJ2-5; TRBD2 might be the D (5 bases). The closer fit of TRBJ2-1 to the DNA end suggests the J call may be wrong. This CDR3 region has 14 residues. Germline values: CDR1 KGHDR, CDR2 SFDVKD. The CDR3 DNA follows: TGTGCCACCAGCCCGGGGAAGGAACTCGATGAGCAGTTCTTC. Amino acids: CATSPGKELDEQFF.

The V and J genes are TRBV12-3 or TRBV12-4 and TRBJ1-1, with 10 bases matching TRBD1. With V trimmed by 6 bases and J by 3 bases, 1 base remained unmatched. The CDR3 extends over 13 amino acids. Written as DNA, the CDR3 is TGTGCCAGCAGGGGACAGGGGCACACTGAAGCTTTCTTT. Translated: CASRGQGHTEAFF.

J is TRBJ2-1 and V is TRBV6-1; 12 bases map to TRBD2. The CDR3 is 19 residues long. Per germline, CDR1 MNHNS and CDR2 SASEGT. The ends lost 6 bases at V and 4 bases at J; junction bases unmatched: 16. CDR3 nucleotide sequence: TGTGCCAGCAGCCCATCAGGCCTAGCGGGGGGGAGGTGGTACAATGAGCAGTTCTTC. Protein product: CASSPSGLAGGRWYNEQFF.

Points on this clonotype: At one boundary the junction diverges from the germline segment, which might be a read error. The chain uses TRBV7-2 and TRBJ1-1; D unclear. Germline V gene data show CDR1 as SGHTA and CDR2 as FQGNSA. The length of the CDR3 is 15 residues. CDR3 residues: CASSLAINQNTEAFF. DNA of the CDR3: TGTGCCAGCAGCCTAGCCATTAATCAGAACACTGAAGCTTTCTTT.

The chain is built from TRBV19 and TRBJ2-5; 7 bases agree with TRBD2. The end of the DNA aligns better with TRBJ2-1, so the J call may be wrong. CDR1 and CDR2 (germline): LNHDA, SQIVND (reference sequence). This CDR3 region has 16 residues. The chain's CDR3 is CASSIEPLRGGLEQFF. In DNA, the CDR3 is TGTGCCAGTAGTATAGAACCCCTACGCGGGGGACTTGAGCAGTTCTTC.

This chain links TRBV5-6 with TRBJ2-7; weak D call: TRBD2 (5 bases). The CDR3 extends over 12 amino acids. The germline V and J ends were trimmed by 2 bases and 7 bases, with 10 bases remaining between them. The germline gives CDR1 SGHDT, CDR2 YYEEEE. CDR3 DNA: TGTGCCAGCAGCTTTATGCGAGGGGAGCAGTACTTC. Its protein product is CASSFMRGEQYF.

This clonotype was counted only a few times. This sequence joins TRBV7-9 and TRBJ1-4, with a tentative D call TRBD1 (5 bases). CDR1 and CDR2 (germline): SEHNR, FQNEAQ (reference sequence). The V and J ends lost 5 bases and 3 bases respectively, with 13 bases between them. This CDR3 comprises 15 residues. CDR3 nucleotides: TGTGCCAGCAGCACCTCGACAGAACCTAATGAAAAACTGTTTTTT. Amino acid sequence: CASSTSTEPNEKLFF.

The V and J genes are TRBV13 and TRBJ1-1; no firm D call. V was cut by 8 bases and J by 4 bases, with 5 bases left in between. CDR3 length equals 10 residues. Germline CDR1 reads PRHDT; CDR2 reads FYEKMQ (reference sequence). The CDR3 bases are TGTGCCAGCGTCATCACTGAAGCTTTCTTT. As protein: CASVITEAFF.

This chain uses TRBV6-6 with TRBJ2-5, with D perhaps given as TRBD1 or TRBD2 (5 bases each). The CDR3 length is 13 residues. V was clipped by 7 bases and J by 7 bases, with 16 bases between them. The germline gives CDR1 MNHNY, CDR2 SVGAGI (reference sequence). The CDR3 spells CASNIMGEGTQYF. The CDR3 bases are TGTGCCAGCAACATCATGGGGGAAGGGACCCAGTACTTC.

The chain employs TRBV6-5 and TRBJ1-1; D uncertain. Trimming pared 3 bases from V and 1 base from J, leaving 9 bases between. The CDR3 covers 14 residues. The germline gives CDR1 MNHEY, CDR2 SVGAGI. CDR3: CASSYRGENTEAFF. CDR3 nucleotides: TGTGCCAGCAGTTATCGTGGAGAGAACACTGAAGCTTTCTTT.

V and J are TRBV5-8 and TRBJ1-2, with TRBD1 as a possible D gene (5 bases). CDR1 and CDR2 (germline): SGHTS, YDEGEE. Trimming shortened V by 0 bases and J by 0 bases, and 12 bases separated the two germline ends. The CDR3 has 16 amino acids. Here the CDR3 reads CASSLAGDSPNYGYTF. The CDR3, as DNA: TGTGCCAGCAGCTTGGCCGGTGACAGCCCTAACTATGGCTACACCTTC.